Listed below are T cell receptor beta chains from one sample, sequenced in a study of glioma-infiltrating T cells. TCRdb reprocessed the multiplex PCR reads with MiXCR, giving one entry per CDR3 protein. The sample has around 90,000 distinct CDR3 sequences; about 37% are singletons. The source material was glioma tissue, nonneoplastic brain tissue, or PBMCs (not recorded which). The receptors here all came from a human donor with low-grade glioma or glioblastoma, undergoing nonglioma brain surgery, or in good health (not recorded which). Both conserved end residues are part of each CDR3. The D gene is left open where the match is weak. A row's size may be missing; if present it is once, few, many or a size class.

clone size: few
J gene: TRBJ2-3
D gene: -
V gene: TRBV5-1
CDR3 DNA: TGCGCCAGCAGCTTGGACTCGACTAGCACAGATACGCAGTATTTT
CDR3 protein: CASSLDSTSTDTQYF

clone size: many
J gene: TRBJ2-7
D gene: -
V gene: TRBV18
CDR3 DNA: TGTGCCAGCTCACCAGGCAGAGCCCTCGGGCAGTACTTC
CDR3 protein: CASSPGRALGQYF

clone size: -
J gene: TRBJ2-7
D gene: TRBD1
V gene: TRBV20-1
CDR3 DNA: TGCAGTGCTAGAGACCCGTTCGGACAGGGCCACGAGCAGTACTTC
CDR3 protein: CSARDPFGQGHEQYF

clone size: many
J gene: TRBJ1-1
D gene: -
V gene: TRBV15
CDR3 DNA: TGTGCCACCAGCCCGACCGATTCCAGGAGAACTGAAGCTTTCTTT
CDR3 protein: CATSPTDSRRTEAFF

clone size: -
J gene: TRBJ2-7
D gene: -
V gene: TRBV11-2
CDR3 DNA: TGTGCCAGCAGCTTAACGGGAACGGCGATGGGTTACGAGCAGTACTTC
CDR3 protein: CASSLTGTAMGYEQYF

clone size: many
J gene: TRBJ1-1
D gene: -
V gene: TRBV27
CDR3 DNA: TGTGCCAGCAGATTAAACCGACAGAACACTGAAGCTTTCTTT
CDR3 protein: CASRLNRQNTEAFF

clone size: many
J gene: TRBJ2-3
D gene: TRBD1
V gene: TRBV7-9
CDR3 DNA: TGTGCCAGCAGCCCAACAGGGGCCAGCACAGATACGCAGTATTTT
CDR3 protein: CASSPTGASTDTQYF

clone size: -
J gene: TRBJ1-1
D gene: -
V gene: TRBV5-1
CDR3 DNA: -
CDR3 protein: CASSFYICSAISVNTEAFF

clone size: -
J gene: TRBJ2-7
D gene: -
V gene: TRBV20-1
CDR3 DNA: TGCGGTGCTATCTCAGCAGGCTCCTACGAGCAGTACTTC
CDR3 protein: CGAISAGSYEQYF

clone size: many
J gene: TRBJ1-1
D gene: -
V gene: TRBV25-1
CDR3 DNA: TGTGCCAGCAGCGCGACGAAAGGGGGTGACACTGAAGCTTTCTTT
CDR3 protein: CASSATKGGDTEAFF

clone size: -
J gene: TRBJ1-1
D gene: -
V gene: TRBV4-1
CDR3 DNA: TGCGCCAGCAGCAAAGTCAACACTGAAGCTTTCTTT
CDR3 protein: CASSKVNTEAFF

clone size: -
J gene: TRBJ2-1
D gene: -
V gene: TRBV11-1
CDR3 DNA: TGTGCCGCCCAAGGGGGGAACAATGAGCAGTTCTTC
CDR3 protein: CAAQGGNNEQFF

clone size: -
J gene: TRBJ2-7
D gene: TRBD2
V gene: TRBV12-3/TRBV12-4
CDR3 DNA: TGTGCCAACAGTTTAGGAGCGGGAGTTTCCTACGAGCAGTACTTC
CDR3 protein: CANSLGAGVSYEQYF

clone size: many
J gene: TRBJ2-5
D gene: -
V gene: TRBV3-1
CDR3 DNA: TGTGCCAGCAGCCAAGGCGACAGCCAAGAGACCCAGTACTTC
CDR3 protein: CASSQGDSQETQYF

clone size: -
J gene: TRBJ1-5
D gene: TRBD1
V gene: TRBV5-6
CDR3 DNA: TGTGCCAGCAGCCAGACAGGGGCTTTTATCAATCAGCCCCAGCATTTT
CDR3 protein: CASSQTGAFINQPQHF

clone size: -
J gene: TRBJ1-2
D gene: -
V gene: TRBV27
CDR3 DNA: TGTGCCAGCAGTTTATCGGGGGCGAATCGCTACCCCTTC
CDR3 protein: CASSLSGANRYPF

clone size: many
J gene: TRBJ1-1
D gene: -
V gene: TRBV27
CDR3 DNA: TGTGCCAGCAGTTTAGGGCGGTTGAACACTGAAGCTTTCTTT
CDR3 protein: CASSLGRLNTEAFF

clone size: many
J gene: TRBJ1-2
D gene: TRBD1
V gene: TRBV29-1
CDR3 DNA: TGCAGCGTCCCGGACAGGGGTGGCGGCTACACCTTC
CDR3 protein: CSVPDRGGGYTF

clone size: many
J gene: TRBJ1-4
D gene: -
V gene: TRBV4-1
CDR3 DNA: TGCGCCAGCAAGTTTGGACCCACAAGGGATGAAAAACTGTTTTTT
CDR3 protein: CASKFGPTRDEKLFF

clone size: many
J gene: TRBJ2-3
D gene: -
V gene: TRBV3-1
CDR3 DNA: TGTGCCAGCAGCCAAGATTACAATACGCAGTATTTT
CDR3 protein: CASSQDYNTQYF

clone size: many
J gene: TRBJ2-3
D gene: -
V gene: TRBV5-1
CDR3 DNA: TGCGCCAGCAGCTTCGGGGGCGAAGATACGCAGTATTTT
CDR3 protein: CASSFGGEDTQYF

clone size: many
J gene: TRBJ2-5
D gene: -
V gene: TRBV20-1
CDR3 DNA: TGCAGTGCTAGCGTTCTCTATGGACAGCAAGAGACCCAGTACTTC
CDR3 protein: CSASVLYGQQETQYF

clone size: -
J gene: TRBJ1-1
D gene: -
V gene: TRBV18
CDR3 DNA: TGTGCCAGCTCGAGGGGCAGGAACACTGAAGCTTTCTTT
CDR3 protein: CASSRGRNTEAFF

clone size: many
J gene: TRBJ2-1
D gene: -
V gene: TRBV19
CDR3 DNA: TGTGCCAGTAGTATTTTTGGGGGGCCAACCAACAATGAGCAGTTCTTC
CDR3 protein: CASSIFGGPTNNEQFF

clone size: many
J gene: TRBJ2-1
D gene: -
V gene: TRBV2
CDR3 DNA: TGTGCCAGTGAATACAATGAGCAGTTCTTC
CDR3 protein: CASEYNEQFF

clone size: -
J gene: TRBJ2-6
D gene: TRBD1
V gene: TRBV7-3
CDR3 DNA: TGTGCCAGCAGCCACACAGGGGGCGGTGGGGCCAACGTCCTGACTTTC
CDR3 protein: CASSHTGGGGANVLTF

clone size: -
J gene: TRBJ2-1
D gene: TRBD2
V gene: TRBV15
CDR3 DNA: TGTGCCACCAGCAGTCCCGGGACTAGTGGGGGGTGGGATGAGCAGTTCTTC
CDR3 protein: CATSSPGTSGGWDEQFF

clone size: many
J gene: TRBJ1-1
D gene: -
V gene: TRBV10-3
CDR3 DNA: TGTGCCATCGCCTCAGAAACTGAAGCTTTCTTT
CDR3 protein: CAIASETEAFF

clone size: -
J gene: TRBJ2-7
D gene: -
V gene: TRBV27
CDR3 DNA: TGTGCCAGCAGTTTAGGGGTATCCTACTACGAGCAGTACTTC
CDR3 protein: CASSLGVSYYEQYF

clone size: -
J gene: TRBJ2-7
D gene: -
V gene: TRBV28
CDR3 DNA: TGTGCCAGCAGCGTCGTAGGGGACTACGAGCAGTACTTC
CDR3 protein: CASSVVGDYEQYF

clone size: -
J gene: TRBJ2-5
D gene: -
V gene: TRBV10-3
CDR3 DNA: TGTGCCATCAGGTCGGAGACCCAGTACTTC
CDR3 protein: CAIRSETQYF

clone size: -
J gene: TRBJ1-6
D gene: -
V gene: TRBV7-2
CDR3 DNA: TGTGCCAGCAGTACCGACAGGTTGGGCGCGGGGGGCAGATCACCCCTCCACTTT
CDR3 protein: CASSTDRLGAGGRSPLHF

clone size: many
J gene: TRBJ2-1
D gene: -
V gene: TRBV15
CDR3 DNA: TGTGCCACCAGCAGAGATTCTAACACTCACAATGAGCAGTTCTTC
CDR3 protein: CATSRDSNTHNEQFF

clone size: -
J gene: TRBJ2-3
D gene: -
V gene: TRBV6-1
CDR3 DNA: TGTGCCAGCAGTGAAGTGGGACTTAGGGCTGATAAGCAGTATTTT
CDR3 protein: CASSEVGLRADKQYF

clone size: many
J gene: TRBJ2-2
D gene: -
V gene: TRBV2
CDR3 DNA: TGTGCCAGCAGTGTTAGGGGCCGATCGAACACCGGGGAGCTGTTTTTT
CDR3 protein: CASSVRGRSNTGELFF

clone size: many
J gene: TRBJ1-5
D gene: -
V gene: TRBV19
CDR3 DNA: TGTGCCAGTAGTATTGAGCCAGGGAACAATCAGCCCCAGCATTTT
CDR3 protein: CASSIEPGNNQPQHF

clone size: -
J gene: TRBJ1-4
D gene: TRBD1
V gene: TRBV7-9
CDR3 DNA: TGTGCCAGCAGCACTCCGGGACAGTGGTTCGATGAAGAACTGTTTTTT
CDR3 protein: CASSTPGQWFDEELFF

clone size: -
J gene: TRBJ2-1
D gene: TRBD2
V gene: TRBV27
CDR3 DNA: TGTGCCAGCAGTTTAATAGCGGGGGGGCCGATTGTCCACAATGAGCAGTTCTTC
CDR3 protein: CASSLIAGGPIVHNEQFF

clone size: many
J gene: TRBJ1-1
D gene: -
V gene: TRBV7-2
CDR3 DNA: TGTGCCAGCAGCATACGGCGGGACACTGAAGCTTTCTTT
CDR3 protein: CASSIRRDTEAFF

clone size: -
J gene: TRBJ2-7
D gene: TRBD2
V gene: TRBV29-1
CDR3 DNA: TGCAGCTTTTCGGGACTAGCGGGAGTGTATGAGCAGTACTTC
CDR3 protein: CSFSGLAGVYEQYF

clone size: -
J gene: TRBJ1-3
D gene: TRBD1
V gene: TRBV7-6
CDR3 DNA: TGTGCCAGCAGCTTCGGCAGGGGGCTTCGAAACACCATATATTTT
CDR3 protein: CASSFGRGLRNTIYF

clone size: -
J gene: TRBJ1-5
D gene: -
V gene: TRBV4-1
CDR3 DNA: TGCGCCAGCAGCCCCCAAGGGGGGGCACGGCCCCAGCATTTT
CDR3 protein: CASSPQGGARPQHF

clone size: many
J gene: TRBJ2-5
D gene: -
V gene: TRBV20-1
CDR3 DNA: TGCAGTGCCCTATGGGGCCGGCGGGGATCACAAGAGACCCAGTACTTC
CDR3 protein: CSALWGRRGSQETQYF

clone size: -
J gene: TRBJ2-7
D gene: TRBD2
V gene: TRBV6-5
CDR3 DNA: TGTGCCAGCAAATGGACTAGCGGGGGGCTAACCTACGAGCAGTACTTC
CDR3 protein: CASKWTSGGLTYEQYF

clone size: many
J gene: TRBJ2-3
D gene: -
V gene: TRBV20-1
CDR3 DNA: TGCAGTGCTAAGTGGGCGGGGACCACAGATACGCAGTATTTT
CDR3 protein: CSAKWAGTTDTQYF

clone size: many
J gene: TRBJ2-7
D gene: TRBD2
V gene: TRBV5-4
CDR3 DNA: TGTGCCAGCAGCCTGGGACTAGCGAACTACGAGCAGTACTTC
CDR3 protein: CASSLGLANYEQYF